This T cell receptor beta chain was sequenced during a study of T cells in women clearing cervical HPV infection. Study-wide findings and caveats: It is unknown whether associations predate infection; no effector/memory or HPV-specific sorting.

The CDR3 length is 14 residues. Germline V lookup: CDR1 SGHTA, CDR2 FQGNSA. To note about this clone: No antigen is known for it. The CDR3 goes on 3 residues after the read ends, and that part is filled in from the germline J gene.

Sequencing used immunoSEQ multiplex PCR; TCRdb keeps in-frame clones, though not all of them. The table counts 25,000 to 30,000 clones; 11% lies in the top ten. The sample was blood buffy coat. The sequence was obtained from a woman aged 18 to 75 with a cervical HPV16 infection that either progressed to CIN3+ or cleared (not recorded which). The chain is built from TRBV7-2 and TRBJ2-4, with TRBD1 matching 10 bases. The sequenced part of the CDR3 DNA is TGTGCCAGCAGCTCGACAGGGGGCGACTATGGT. This codes for CASSSTGGDYG. The full CDR3 is CASSSTGGDYGQYF.